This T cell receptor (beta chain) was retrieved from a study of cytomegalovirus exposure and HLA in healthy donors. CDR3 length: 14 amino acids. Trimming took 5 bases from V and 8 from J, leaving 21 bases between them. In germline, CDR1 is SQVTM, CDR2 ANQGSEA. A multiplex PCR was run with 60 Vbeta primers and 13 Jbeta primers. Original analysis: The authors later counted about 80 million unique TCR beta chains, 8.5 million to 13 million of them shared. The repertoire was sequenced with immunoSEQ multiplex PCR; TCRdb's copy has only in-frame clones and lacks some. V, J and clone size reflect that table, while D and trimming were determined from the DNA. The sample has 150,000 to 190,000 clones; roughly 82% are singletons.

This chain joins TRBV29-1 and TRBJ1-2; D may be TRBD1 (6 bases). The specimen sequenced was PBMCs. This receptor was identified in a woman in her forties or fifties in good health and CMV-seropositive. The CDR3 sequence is CSVINREGARGYTF. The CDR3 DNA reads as TGCAGCGTTATTAACAGGGAAGGGGCTCGGGGCTACACCTTC.